The 27 T cell receptor beta chains listed next were all sequenced from one sample in a study of radiotherapy plus CTLA-4 blockade in lung cancer (dated 2018 in TCRdb). The protocol used for the library was the immunoSEQ multiplex PCR assay. This immuneACCESS table, as held by TCRdb, lists in-frame sequences with V and J called but not all clones. Of the missing ones, under half trace to an unresolved V gene in checked studies; the others have no known cause. For this sample there are about 62,000 clones; 70% to 80% appear just once. Of the sample, about 3% falls within the top ten clones. The input for sequencing was peripheral blood, taken from a patient treated with radiotherapy plus ipilimumab. Receptors were obtained from a human donor with non-small cell lung cancer who had a complete response to radiotherapy plus ipilimumab.

This clone is categorized as medium-sized. This chain links TRBV19 with TRBJ1-1, with D unclear. CDR3 size: 13 residues. Germline V gene sequence: CDR1 LNHDA, CDR2 SQIVND (reference sequence). Between the trimmed V and J ends, which lost 6 bases and 2 bases, there was a span of 10 bases. CDR3 nucleotides: TGTGCCAGTAGGGAGACCCCTAACACTGAAGCTTTCTTT. Residues: CASRETPNTEAFF.

The genes are TRBV4-3 and TRBJ1-4, with TRBD1 matching over 7 bases. V shed 1 base and J 4 bases; nucleotides not matched to a gene: 9. Germline CDR1 reads LGHNA; CDR2 reads YSLEER. The CDR3 is made up of 17 amino acids. The CDR3 protein is CASSQGGLGQLNEKLFF. CDR3 DNA sequence: TGCGCCAGCAGCCAAGGGGGTTTGGGACAGCTTAATGAAAAACTGTTTTTT.

This clone was observed a handful of times. The chain is built from TRBV7-2 and TRBJ1-1; possibly TRBD1 for D (6 bases). Per the germline V gene, CDR1 is SGHTA and CDR2 is FQGNSA. V lost 6 bases and J 1 base, leaving 15 bases between the germline ends. The CDR3 has 15 residues. This chain's CDR3 is CASRYTGTSNTEAFF. CDR3 coding DNA: TGTGCCAGCAGATACACCGGGACATCGAACACTGAAGCTTTCTTT.

The rearrangement links TRBV10-1 to TRBJ2-7; 7 bases match TRBD2. CDR1 is WNHNN, CDR2 SYGVQD, per germline (reference sequence). This CDR3 contains 13 residues. V was pared by 8 bases and J by 6 bases, with 10 bases of the junction left unmatched. CDR3 sequence: CASAWVGEGEQYF. The CDR3 DNA reads as TGCGCCAGCGCTTGGGTTGGGGAGGGCGAGCAGTACTTC.

The V call is TRBV13, the J call TRBJ2-5; 15 bases map to TRBD2. Germline loops: CDR1 PRHDT, CDR2 FYEKMQ (reference sequence). This CDR3 spans 16 amino acids. V gave up 6 bases and J gave up 5 bases; unmatched junction bases: 7. The CDR3 DNA is TGTGCCAGCAGACAGGGACTAGCGGGAGGTTGGGAGACCCAGTACTTC. This codes for CASRQGLAGGWETQYF.

The chain couples TRBV7-9 to TRBJ2-5, with D perhaps matching TRBD1 (5 bases). The V gene's germline CDR1 is SEHNR and CDR2 FQNEAQ (reference sequence). The CDR3 is made up of 15 amino acids. V was clipped by 0 bases and J by 5 bases, with 13 bases between them. The CDR3 reads CASSLADTRAETQYF. CDR3 DNA: TGTGCCAGCAGCTTAGCGGACACCCGGGCGGAGACCCAGTACTTC.

This clone showed up just once. J is TRBJ2-3 and V is TRBV28; perhaps TRBD1 as D (5 bases). This CDR3 has 14 amino acids. The V end was cut by 2 bases, the J end by 4 bases, with 10 bases between. Germline values: CDR1 MDHEN, CDR2 SYDVKM. CDR3 protein: CASSLQGWADTQYF. CDR3 nucleotide sequence: TGTGCCAGCAGTTTACAGGGTTGGGCAGATACGCAGTATTTT.

The gene calls are TRBV18 and TRBJ2-3, with 8 bases fitting TRBD2. The CDR3 extends over 15 amino acids. V shed 2 bases, J shed 1 base, and the junction held 2 bases outside the gene matches. Germline V lookup: CDR1 KGHSH, CDR2 LQKENI. CDR3 protein: CASSPTRGGTDTQYF. CDR3 sequence (DNA): TGTGCCAGCTCACCAACGCGGGGGGGCACAGATACGCAGTATTTT.

This chain links TRBV5-4 with TRBJ2-2, with 9 bases aligning to TRBD2. V lost 0 bases and J lost 5; bases outside the gene matches: 5. CDR3 length: 16 amino acids. Per germline, CDR1 SGHNT and CDR2 YYREEE (reference sequence). The CDR3 region has the DNA TGTGCCAGCAGCTTGGACCGCGGGGGGGGGACCGGGGAGCTGTTTTTT. Protein product: CASSLDRGGGTGELFF.

V and J are TRBV6-5 and TRBJ1-1; D gene unclear. The CDR3 covers 14 residues. CDR1 and CDR2 (germline): MNHEY, SVGAGI. V lost 3 bases, J lost 5 bases, and 13 bases lay in between. CDR3 in amino acids: CASSYAATGTEAFF. CDR3 DNA: TGTGCCAGCAGTTATGCGGCGACGGGGACTGAAGCTTTCTTT.

V gene TRBV13 combines with J gene TRBJ1-2, with no clear D. The CDR3 has 14 residues. Trimming stripped 4 bases from V and 5 bases from J, with 14 bases between. Germline CDR1 is PRHDT and CDR2 is FYEKMQ (reference sequence). Here the CDR3 DNA reads TGTGCCAGCAGCTCTTCCAGGAATCTTTATGGCTACACCTTC. Residues: CASSSSRNLYGYTF.

This clone was seen just once. This chain joins TRBV9 and TRBJ2-7, with no clear D. The CDR3 length is 14 residues. The V and J ends lost 0 bases and 0 bases respectively, with 7 bases between them. The germline CDR1 and CDR2 sequences are SGDLS and YYNGEE. CDR3 coding DNA: TGTGCCAGCAGCGTAGGCGACAACTCCTACGAGCAGTACTTC. Protein product: CASSVGDNSYEQYF.

The CDR3 nucleotides read TGTGCCAGCAGCGTAGGTGCAGGCCGCAATCAGCCCCAGCATTTT. Translating gives CASSVGAGRNQPQHF. This chain connects TRBV9 to TRBJ1-5; D gene ambiguous. The CDR3 is made up of 15 amino acids. The ends were cut back, 0 bases at V and 2 bases at J, with 9 bases in the middle. The germline V gene encodes CDR1 SGDLS and CDR2 YYNGEE.

The chain is built from TRBV1 and TRBJ2-1; no DNA check was done on the table's D call, TRBD2. TRBV1 is a pseudogene locus. This CDR3 is built from 17 residues. CDR3 DNA: TGCACCAGCAGCCATGTCGGAGGACTAGGGGACTACAATGAGCAGTTCTTC. Its protein product is CTSSHVGGLGDYNEQFF.

The rearrangement links TRBV19 to TRBJ1-2; TRBD1 matches at 7 bases. Germline V gives CDR1 LNHDA, CDR2 SQIVND (reference sequence). V trimming: 8 bases; J trimming: 10 bases; junction bases outside the gene matches: 7. This CDR3 comprises 11 residues. The CDR3 bases are TGTGCCAGTGAGTCGGGACAGATCTACACCTTC. Protein product: CASESGQIYTF.

CDR3 amino acids: CASSPTGGIYEQYF. Here the CDR3 DNA reads TGTGCCAGCAGCCCGACAGGGGGGATCTACGAGCAGTACTTC. The rearrangement joins TRBV7-9 to TRBJ2-7, with TRBD1 identical over 9 bases. This CDR3 comprises 14 residues. Germline V CDR1 and CDR2: SEHNR, FQNEAQ (reference sequence). The V segment lost 5 bases and the J segment 3 bases; nucleotides outside the gene matches: 5.

This rearrangement joins TRBV5-1 to TRBJ2-7, with TRBD1 identical over 7 bases. J lost 2 bases, V lost 0 bases, and 8 bases had no gene match. The CDR3 sequence is 16 residues long. Germline CDR1 SGHRS, CDR2 YFSETQ. CDR3 amino acids: CASSLGAGGRTYEQYF. The CDR3 DNA reads as TGCGCCAGCAGCTTGGGTGCAGGGGGAAGGACCTACGAGCAGTACTTC.

The CDR3 sequence: CASSLGPGRTYEQYF. CDR3 coding DNA: TGCGCCAGCAGCTTGGGTCCAGGGCGGACCTACGAGCAGTACTTC. This chain connects TRBV5-1 to TRBJ2-7; maybe TRBD1 (5 bases). The germline V and J ends were trimmed by 0 bases and 2 bases, with 12 bases remaining between them. This CDR3 has 15 amino acids. CDR1 is SGHRS and CDR2 is YFSETQ in the germline V gene.

This chain connects TRBV7-6 to TRBJ2-7; 8 bases are shared with TRBD2. Unmatched junction bases numbered 6, after V lost 1 base and J lost 4 bases. Germline lookup yields CDR1 SGHVS and CDR2 FNYEAQ. The CDR3 has 15 amino acids. The CDR3 sequence is CASSLGGGLFYEQYF. The CDR3 DNA is TGTGCCAGCAGCTTAGGCGGGGGGCTATTTTACGAGCAGTACTTC. Filled out from reference TRBV7-6 and TRBJ2-7, the complete variable domain reads GAGVSQSPRYKVTKRGQDVALRCDPISGHVSLYWYRQALGQGPEFLTYFNYEAQQDKSGLPNDRFSAERPEGSISTLTIQRTEQRDSAMYRCASSLGGGLFYEQYFGPGTRLTVT.

V usage is TRBV6-5 and J usage is TRBJ1-5; 7 positions agree with TRBD1. The CDR3 extends over 14 amino acids. J was trimmed by 0 bases and V by 8 bases; bases with no gene match: 4. Per the germline V gene, CDR1 is MNHEY and CDR2 is SVGAGI. The CDR3 coding sequence is TGTGCCAGCCGGGACAGCTATAGCAATCAGCCCCAGCATTTT. Amino acid sequence: CASRDSYSNQPQHF.

This rearrangement joins TRBV7-8 to TRBJ2-5; possible D gene TRBD1, 6 bases. The CDR3 is 13 amino acids. V lost 5 bases and J 1 base, leaving 8 bases between the germline ends. Germline loops: CDR1 SGHVS, CDR2 FQNEAQ. The CDR3 region is CASSGGLQETQYF. DNA for the CDR3: TGTGCCAGCAGCGGGGGCCTCCAAGAGACCCAGTACTTC.

This chain uses TRBV30 with TRBJ2-5; tentatively, D is TRBD1 (6 bases). Germline CDR1 is GTSNPN and CDR2 is SVGIG (reference sequence). V was cut by 0 bases and J by 2 bases, with 22 bases left in between. The CDR3 is made up of 18 amino acids. CDR3 region: CAWSVQGGLGWEQETQYF. DNA of the CDR3: TGTGCCTGGAGTGTACAAGGGGGTTTGGGGTGGGAGCAAGAGACCCAGTACTTC.

The chain carries TRBV11-3 and TRBJ2-1; 8 bases agree with TRBD2. J lost 7 bases, V lost 1 base, and 9 bases had no gene match. Germline V lookup: CDR1 SGHNT, CDR2 YENEEA. The CDR3 runs to 16 residues. The CDR3 sequence: CASSLVVTGGSNEQFF. For the CDR3, the DNA is TGTGCCAGCAGCTTAGTAGTGACGGGAGGGAGTAATGAGCAGTTCTTC.

This clone was observed a few times. Other DNA sequences in this sample translate to the same CDR3. The genes are TRBV28 and TRBJ2-7; D is possibly TRBD2 (6 bases). V lost 2 bases and J lost 0, with 11 bases in between. CDR3 size: 15 residues. Germline V CDR1 and CDR2: MDHEN, SYDVKM. The CDR3 region has the DNA TGTGCCAGCAGTTTACTTCTCGGGAGCTCCTACGAGCAGTACTTC. Translation gives CASSLLLGSSYEQYF. Full variable domain (outside the CDR3, taken from reference TRBV28 and TRBJ2-7): DVKVTQSSRYLVKRTGEKVFLECVQDMDHENMFWYRQDPGLGLRLIYFSYDVKMKEKGDIPEGYSVSREKKERFSLILESASTNQTSMYLCASSLLLGSSYEQYFGPGTRLTVT.

On this clone: At one boundary the junction diverges from the germline segment, which might be a read error. This rearrangement joins TRBV29-1 to TRBJ2-1; 8 bases match TRBD2. Germline assignment: CDR1 SQVTM and CDR2 ANQGSEA. The CDR3 runs to 11 residues. CDR3 loop: CSVEGTRGELF. In DNA, the CDR3 is TGCAGCGTTGAGGGGACTAGAGGAGAACTCTTC.

This clone was found a few times. The chain carries TRBV4-1 and TRBJ1-6; 9 nucleotides agree with TRBD1. Trimming removed 0 bases from V and 6 bases from J; junction bases left unmatched: 6. The germline CDR1 and CDR2 sequences are MGHRA and YSYEKL. The CDR3 loop spans 17 amino acids. This CDR3 is CASSQDSGQGPNSPLHF. CDR3 bases: TGCGCCAGCAGCCAAGATAGCGGACAGGGGCCTAATTCACCCCTCCACTTT.

The chain carries TRBV19 and TRBJ2-2; 9 bases are shared with TRBD2. The CDR3 has 18 residues. Trimming removed 2 bases from V and 0 bases from J; junction bases left unmatched: 7. Germline CDR1 LNHDA, CDR2 SQIVND (reference sequence). Written as DNA, the CDR3 is TGTGCCAGTAGTATACGGTCTAGCGGGGTAACGAACACCGGGGAGCTGTTTTTT. Protein product: CASSIRSSGVTNTGELFF.